The next 25 T cell receptor beta chains were all read from a single sample in a study of T cells in Graves' hyperthyroidism and ophthalmopathy. From RNA transcripts, TCR beta CDR3 regions were amplified. The study used the HTBI primer set for a first-round RT-PCR of the TCR CDR3. TCRdb independently ran MiXCR on the multiplex PCR reads; one entry per CDR3 protein. The table lists some 98,000 distinct CDR3 sequences, around 37% of them singletons. The source material was peripheral blood or thyroid tissue (not recorded which). Receptor source: a young woman with Graves' hyperthyroidism.

This clonotype has ten or more counts. The J gene is TRBJ2-7, the V gene TRBV12-3 or TRBV12-4; 10 bases agree with TRBD2. V gave up 5 bases and J gave up 6 bases; unmatched junction bases: 10. CDR3 length: 15 residues. CDR3 region: CASSVVTSGTGEQYF. DNA for the CDR3: TGTGCCAGCAGTGTCGTCACTAGCGGGACTGGCGAGCAGTACTTC.

J is TRBJ1-1 and V is TRBV12-3 or TRBV12-4; no reliable D call. Trimming stripped 6 bases from V and 4 bases from J, with 12 bases between. The CDR3 consists of 13 residues. CDR3: CASSQARRTEAFF. The CDR3 DNA reads TGTGCCAGCAGCCAAGCGAGGCGCACTGAAGCTTTCTTT.

Note on this clonotype: At one boundary the junction diverges from the germline segment, which might be a read error. This chain connects TRBV7-3 to TRBJ2-7, with 7 nucleotides matching TRBD1. Germline V gene lookup returns CDR1 SGHTA and CDR2 FQGTGA. This CDR3 has 15 amino acids. This chain's CDR3 is CAGRPNRDSSYEQHF. CDR3 bases: TGTGCCGGCAGACCCAACCGGGACAGCTCCTACGAGCAGCACTTT. Using reference TRBV7-3 and TRBJ2-7 for the parts outside the CDR3, the full variable domain is GAGVSQTPSNKVTEKGKYVELRCDPISGHTALYWYRQSLGQGPEFLIYFQGTGAADDSGLPNDRFFAVRPEGSVSTLKIQRTERGDSAVYLCAGRPNRDSSYEQHFGPGTRLTVT.

The V call is TRBV20-1, the J call TRBJ1-5; D is unresolved. Germline-derived CDR1 and CDR2 are DFQATT and SNEGSKA (reference sequence). V was shortened by 6 bases and J by 5 bases, with 14 bases between the two germline ends. The CDR3 consists of 13 residues. In DNA, the CDR3 is TGCAGTGCGCCTGGGATGGGCGATCAGCCCCAGCATTTT. This translates into CSAPGMGDQPQHF.

The chain is built from TRBV30 and TRBJ2-5; 12 bases line up with TRBD2. Losses at the gene ends were 1 base for V and 7 bases for J; bases not matched to a gene: 7. Germline CDR1 is GTSNPN and CDR2 is SVGIG (reference sequence). The CDR3 has 15 residues. The CDR3 spells CAWSGLAGVGGTQYF. The CDR3 DNA reads as TGTGCCTGGAGTGGACTAGCGGGAGTTGGAGGGACCCAGTACTTC.

This clonotype was observed at least ten times. The rearrangement joins TRBV19 to TRBJ2-5; D remains ambiguous. The CDR3 consists of 14 residues. Germline V CDR1 and CDR2: LNHDA, SQIVND (reference sequence). Trimming pared 4 bases from V and 2 bases from J, leaving 11 bases between. The DNA for the CDR3 is TGTGCCAGTAGTACCCGACGGGCGCAAGAGACCCAGTACTTC. Residues: CASSTRRAQETQYF.

The chain uses TRBV15 and TRBJ2-7; D gene ambiguous. The CDR3 totals 13 residues. Germline CDR1 reads LNHNV; CDR2 reads YYDKDF (reference sequence). V lost 3 bases and J lost 0, with 6 bases in between. The CDR3 DNA reads TGTGCCACCAGCAGCCAGACCTCCTACGAGCAGTACTTC. It encodes CATSSQTSYEQYF.

Turning to this clonotype: No conserved phenylalanine or tryptophan ends this CDR3, so it is likely a read error. V gene TRBV6-2 or TRBV6-3 combines with J gene TRBJ2-3; maybe TRBD2 (5 bases). Germline assignment: CDR1 MNHEY and CDR2 SVGEGT. The ends were cut back, 0 bases at V and 2 bases at J, with 12 bases in the middle. The CDR3 loop spans 16 amino acids. The CDR3 nucleotides read TGTGCCAGCAGTTACTCAGCGGAGTCGCACACAGATACGCAGTATTCT. This encodes CASSYSAESHTDTQYS.

This clonotype was seen ten or more times. The V gene is TRBV20-1, the J gene TRBJ2-6, with 8 bases matching TRBD1. Germline assignment: CDR1 DFQATT and CDR2 SNEGSKA (reference sequence). The CDR3 is 14 residues long. V shed 4 bases and J 2 bases; nucleotides not matched to a gene: 1. This CDR3 reads CSAKDRAGANVLTF. The CDR3 nucleotides are TGCAGTGCTAAGGACAGGGCTGGGGCCAACGTCCTGACTTTC.

This chain connects TRBV10-1 to TRBJ1-5; no firm D call. Per the germline V gene, CDR1 is WNHNN and CDR2 is SYGVQD (reference sequence). V lost 0 bases and J lost 5, with 17 bases in between. The CDR3 spans 17 residues. CDR3 loop: CASSESRAQRGYQPQHF. The CDR3, as DNA: TGCGCCAGCAGTGAGTCACGGGCCCAACGAGGTTATCAGCCCCAGCATTTT.

The rearrangement joins TRBV5-6 to TRBJ1-1; tentative D call: TRBD1 (6 bases). Germline CDR1 and CDR2: SGHDT and YYEEEE. The CDR3 has 14 residues. V lost 5 bases and J lost 0, with 11 bases in between. CDR3 DNA sequence: TGTGCCAGCAGGGCAGGGGCCATGAACACTGAAGCTTTCTTT. Protein product: CASRAGAMNTEAFF.

This clonotype was detected once. One end of the junction does not line up with germline, which may come from a read error. The chain couples TRBV28 to TRBJ1-1; D is unclear. The germline V gene has CDR1 MDHEN and CDR2 SYDVKM. CDR3 length: 12 amino acids. For the CDR3, the DNA is TGTGCCAGCAGTTTATGGGGCACTGGAGCTTTCTTT. It specifies CASSLWGTGAFF.

In DNA form, the CDR3 reads TGTGCCAGCAGCTTAAGACGCGGCAATCAGCCCCAGTACTTC. Encoded protein: CASSLRRGNQPQYF. The chain has TRBV7-2 and TRBJ2-5, with D unresolved. Per germline, CDR1 SGHTA and CDR2 FQGNSA. This CDR3 is built from 14 residues. V was cut by 2 bases and J by 9 bases, with 16 bases left in between.

This clonotype came up many times. CDR3 in amino acids: CSAFFLGQGALGAFF. The CDR3 DNA is TGCAGTGCTTTTTTTTTGGGCCAGGGGGCGTTAGGGGCTTTCTTT. The J gene is TRBJ1-1, the V gene TRBV20-1, with 8 bases lining up with TRBD1. Losses at the gene ends were 5 bases for V and 11 bases for J; bases not matched to a gene: 19. The CDR3 sequence is 15 residues long. Germline loops: CDR1 DFQATT, CDR2 SNEGSKA (reference sequence).

This clonotype turned up a few times. The CDR3 protein is CASSFTSGAPNEQYF. The CDR3 nucleotides read TGTGCCAGCAGCTTTACTAGCGGGGCTCCCAACGAGCAGTACTTC. The chain couples TRBV27 to TRBJ2-7; TRBD2 agrees at 10 bases. Germline trimming cut 6 bases from V and 5 bases from J; bases unmatched to any gene: 10. From germline, CDR1 is MNHEY and CDR2 SMNVEV (reference sequence). There are 15 residues in the CDR3.

The gene calls are TRBV7-1 and TRBJ2-7; the D is unclear. TRBV7-1 is an ORF, with its function uncertain. The CDR3 covers 15 residues. Trimming cost V 2 bases and J 0 bases, with 11 bases left between them. CDR3 in amino acids: CASSSPAGNSYEQYF. The CDR3 DNA is TGTGCCAGCAGCTCACCGGCAGGAAACTCCTACGAGCAGTACTTC.

This clonotype has ten or more counts. The chain links TRBV11-2 to TRBJ1-1; D unclear. Trimming removed 3 bases from V and 8 bases from J, with 7 bases in between. Germline CDR1 SGHAT, CDR2 FQNNGV. The CDR3 spans 11 residues. CDR3 DNA: TGTGCCAGCAGCTTCTTGAGAGAAGCTTTCTTT. Residues: CASSFLREAFF.

V is TRBV7-8 and J is TRBJ1-2, with 9 nucleotides matching TRBD1. J was trimmed by 7 bases and V by 2 bases; bases with no gene match: 5. The germline V gene encodes CDR1 SGHVS and CDR2 FQNEAQ. The CDR3 has 14 residues. The CDR3 here is CASSLSDRGFGYTF. CDR3 coding DNA: TGTGCCAGCAGCTTAAGTGACAGGGGGTTTGGCTACACCTTC.

The DNA for the CDR3 is TGTGCCAGCAGCCGATGGGCGGGACTTCCGGGAGTGGGCTACGAGCAGTACTTC. This gives the protein CASSRWAGLPGVGYEQYF. The genes are TRBV7-2 and TRBJ2-7; perhaps TRBD2 as D (6 bases). The CDR3 is 18 amino acids. CDR1 and CDR2 from the germline V gene are SGHTA and FQGNSA. Trimming removed 5 bases at V and 3 bases at J, with 26 bases between.

The J gene is TRBJ1-5, the V gene TRBV20-1; TRBD1 matches at 11 bases. The J segment lost 7 bases and the V segment lost 5 bases, leaving 13 bases of the junction unmatched. The CDR3 loop spans 16 amino acids. Germline V gene data show CDR1 as DFQATT and CDR2 as SNEGSKA (reference sequence). For the CDR3, the DNA is TGCAGTGCTCTTTCCGAGGACAGGGGGCCTGGGCAGCCCCAGCATTTT. This sequence encodes CSALSEDRGPGQPQHF.

This clonotype is a singleton in its sample. The chain carries TRBV7-2 and TRBJ1-1; 8 bases line up with TRBD1. CDR1 is SGHTA, CDR2 FQGNSA, per germline. Trimming removed 5 bases from V and 4 bases from J; junction bases left unmatched: 9. There are 15 residues in the CDR3. The DNA for the CDR3 is TGTGCCAGCAGCGTCCATCCAGGGGGCCGCACTGAAGCTTTCTTT. This encodes CASSVHPGGRTEAFF.

This clonotype was detected many times. This sequence joins TRBV5-1 and TRBJ2-5, with 8 bases lining up with TRBD1. This CDR3 is built from 16 residues. CDR1 and CDR2 (germline): SGHRS, YFSETQ. Losses at the gene ends were 2 bases for V and 5 bases for J; bases not matched to a gene: 11. CDR3 sequence reads: CASSFAPTTGEETQYF. CDR3 DNA: TGCGCCAGCAGCTTTGCCCCAACGACAGGGGAGGAGACCCAGTACTTC.

This chain connects TRBV5-1 to TRBJ2-5; 8 bases line up with TRBD1. Germline V gene data show CDR1 as SGHRS and CDR2 as YFSETQ. CDR3 length: 13 residues. Germline trimming cut 4 bases from V and 2 bases from J; bases unmatched to any gene: 1. The chain's CDR3 is CASSRTGQETQYF. CDR3 nucleotides: TGCGCCAGCAGCCGGACAGGGCAAGAGACCCAGTACTTC.

Ten or more counts support this clonotype. The V gene is TRBV9, the J gene TRBJ2-5; 8 nucleotides agree with TRBD2. Germline-derived CDR1 and CDR2 are SGDLS and YYNGEE. This CDR3 comprises 14 residues. J gave up 5 bases and V 4 bases, and 7 bases lay outside the gene matches. This chain's CDR3 is CASSPSLAGETQYF. For the CDR3, the DNA is TGTGCCAGCAGCCCCAGCCTAGCGGGCGAGACCCAGTACTTC.

In its sample, this clonotype was seen many times. The chain is built from TRBV19 and TRBJ1-1, with 8 bases matching TRBD1. V dropped 5 bases and J dropped 0; count of bases not matched to a gene: 20. Germline V gives CDR1 LNHDA, CDR2 SQIVND (reference sequence). CDR3 length: 20 amino acids. The CDR3 DNA reads as TGTGCCAGTAGTCCTCGGAACGGACAGGGCCACGGGAGGCTGAACACTGAAGCTTTCTTT. This codes for CASSPRNGQGHGRLNTEAFF.